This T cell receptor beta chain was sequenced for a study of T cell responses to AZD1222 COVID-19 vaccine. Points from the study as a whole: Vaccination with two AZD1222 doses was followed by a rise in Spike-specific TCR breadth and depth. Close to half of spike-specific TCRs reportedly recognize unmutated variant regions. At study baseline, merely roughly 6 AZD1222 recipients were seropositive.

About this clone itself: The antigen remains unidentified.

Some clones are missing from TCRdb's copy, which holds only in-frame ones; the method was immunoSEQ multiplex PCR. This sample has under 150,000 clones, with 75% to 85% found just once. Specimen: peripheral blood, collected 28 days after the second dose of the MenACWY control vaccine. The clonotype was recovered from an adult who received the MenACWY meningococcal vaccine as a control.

The CDR3 loop reads CASSSPTGSEAFF. CDR3 nucleotides: TGTGCCAGCAGTTCCCCCACAGGGAGTGAGGCTTTCTTT. The chain links TRBV28 to TRBJ1-1; D may be TRBD1 (6 bases). The CDR3 contains 13 residues. Between the trimmed V and J ends, which lost 4 bases and 11 bases, there was a span of 17 bases. Germline values: CDR1 MDHEN, CDR2 SYDVKM. Using reference TRBV28 and TRBJ1-1 for the parts outside the CDR3, the full variable domain is DVKVTQSSRYLVKRTGEKVFLECVQDMDHENMFWYRQDPGLGLRLIYFSYDVKMKEKGDIPEGYSVSREKKERFSLILESASTNQTSMYLCASSSPTGSEAFFGQGTRLTVV.